Below, 16 T cell receptor beta chains from the same sample are listed, as sequenced in a study of shared clonotypes between healthy human individuals (dated by TCRdb to 2018 to 2021). Libraries were constructed by the immunoSEQ multiplex PCR assay. TCRdb mirrors the immuneACCESS table, restricted to in-frame sequences. Some clones are absent from its copies; in checked studies, under half trace to an unresolved V gene, and the reason for the others is unknown. The sample table holds approximately 460,000 clones, of which more than 70% were seen once. Approximately 12% of the sample lies in the top ten. Sequencing input: PBMCs. The receptors derive from a middle-aged woman in good health. Some clones in this sample may be carry-over from other donors' samples.

The chain joins TRBV5-1 to TRBJ2-7; 8 bases align to TRBD1. This CDR3 comprises 14 residues. J gave up 6 bases and V 3 bases, and 8 bases lay outside the gene matches. The germline CDR1 and CDR2 sequences are SGHRS and YFSETQ. The CDR3 region is CASSSGQVVGEQYF. In DNA, the CDR3 is TGCGCCAGCAGCTCGGGACAGGTTGTGGGCGAGCAGTACTTC.

Notes on this clone: At one end the junction does not follow the germline gene, possibly because of a read error. The chain links TRBV28 to TRBJ1-5, with D hard to call. Looked up from germline, CDR1 is MDHEN and CDR2 is SYDVKM. CDR3 size: 13 residues. DNA of the CDR3: TGTGCCATACGGGAGGGTCTTAGTCAGCCCCAGCACTTT. The encoded protein is CAIREGLSQPQHF.

V and J are TRBV5-5 and TRBJ2-7, with D perhaps TRBD1 (6 bases). This CDR3 has 15 residues. Germline V lookup: CDR1 SGHKS, CDR2 YYEKEE (reference sequence). V dropped 2 bases and J dropped 5 bases, with 17 bases sitting between them. The CDR3 region is CASSLTGTPGHEQYF. CDR3 bases: TGTGCCAGCAGCTTAACAGGGACACCTGGCCACGAGCAGTACTTC.

The chain links TRBV5-1 to TRBJ2-5; 8 nucleotides align to TRBD1. Germline CDR1 and CDR2: SGHRS and YFSETQ. Unmatched junction bases numbered 16, after V lost 4 bases and J lost 2 bases. This CDR3 has 18 residues. CDR3 residues: CASSHEAPGTGYQETQYF. CDR3 DNA sequence: TGCGCCAGCAGCCACGAAGCTCCCGGGACAGGTTATCAAGAGACCCAGTACTTC.

This clone was recorded once. A single base is all that separates this from a far larger clone, so a read error is likely. This CDR3 is also generated by other DNA sequences in the sample. The chain combines TRBV5-4 with TRBJ2-2; the D is unclear. V lost 5 bases, J lost 1 base, and 6 bases lay in between. Per the germline V gene, CDR1 is SGHNT and CDR2 is YYREEE (reference sequence). CDR3 length: 13 amino acids. The CDR3 loop reads CASRQLNTGELFF. In DNA form, the CDR3 reads TGTGCCAGCAGGCAGCTGAACACCGGGGAGCTGTTTTTT.

The chain links TRBV11-2 to TRBJ1-1, with TRBD1 matching 7 bases. Germline-derived CDR1 and CDR2 are SGHAT and FQNNGV. The CDR3 is made up of 15 amino acids. J was trimmed by 7 bases and V by 5 bases; bases with no gene match: 13. The CDR3 DNA reads TGTGCCAGCAGCCTTAATCGAGGGGGCCAGGGTGAAGCTTTCTTT. It codes for CASSLNRGGQGEAFF.

The chain's CDR3 is CASSQTQETQYF. The CDR3 coding sequence is TGTGCCAGCAGCCAGACCCAAGAGACCCAGTACTTC. The chain combines TRBV5-4 with TRBJ2-5; no clear D. The CDR3 runs 12 residues. Trimming removed 4 bases at V and 1 base at J, with 5 bases between. Germline V gene data show CDR1 as SGHNT and CDR2 as YYREEE (reference sequence).

This clone was observed at least ten times. The chain has TRBV5-8 and TRBJ2-3; 9 bases are shared with TRBD2. There are 16 residues in the CDR3. The germline V gene encodes CDR1 SGHTS and CDR2 YDEGEE. The trim removed 7 bases at V and 0 bases at J, leaving 9 bases unmatched. As DNA, the CDR3 is TGTGCCAGCGGATCCGGGACTAGCAAAAGCACAGATACGCAGTATTTT. It specifies CASGSGTSKSTDTQYF.

The rearrangement links TRBV6-5 to TRBJ1-2; D is unresolved. Trimming removed 2 bases at V and 4 bases at J, with 8 bases between. The length of the CDR3 is 13 residues. The V gene's germline CDR1 is MNHEY and CDR2 SVGAGI. The CDR3 here is CASSYGVSYGYTF. The CDR3 DNA reads as TGTGCCAGCAGTTACGGGGTGAGCTATGGCTACACCTTC.

The chain uses TRBV5-4 and TRBJ2-5; D not resolved. V shed 0 bases and J shed 2 bases, with 5 bases lying between them. Germline V lookup: CDR1 SGHNT, CDR2 YYREEE (reference sequence). The CDR3 extends over 13 amino acids. The CDR3 nucleotides are TGTGCCAGCAGCTTGGTGGCTCAAGAGACCCAGTACTTC. Protein: CASSLVAQETQYF.

The chain has TRBV5-1 and TRBJ1-4, with TRBD1 identical over 7 bases. CDR1 is SGHRS and CDR2 is YFSETQ in the germline V gene. Trimming cost V 0 bases and J 5 bases; bases outside gene matches: 1. The CDR3 loop spans 14 amino acids. This chain's CDR3 is CASSLGQGNEKLFF. The CDR3 bases are TGCGCCAGCAGCTTGGGACAGGGAAATGAAAAACTGTTTTTT.

On this clone: This sample includes further DNA sequences coding for the same CDR3. The chain recombines TRBV28 with TRBJ2-2; D gene uncertain. Germline CDR1 is MDHEN and CDR2 is SYDVKM. The V end was cut by 6 bases, the J end by 2 bases, with 1 base between. The CDR3 runs to 11 residues. CDR3 nucleotides: TGTGCCAGCAGAAACACCGGGGAGCTGTTTTTT. Translated: CASRNTGELFF.

This clone has only a few counts. V usage is TRBV10-3 and J usage is TRBJ2-2; possibly TRBD1 for D (5 bases). Germline V gives CDR1 ENHRY, CDR2 SYGVKD. The V and J ends lost 4 bases and 6 bases respectively, with 12 bases between them. The CDR3 totals 14 residues. CDR3 nucleotide sequence: TGTGCCATCAGTGGGATGGGGCTCGCCGGGGAGCTGTTTTTT. It yields the protein CAISGMGLAGELFF.

The rearrangement links TRBV28 to TRBJ2-7; D gene unclear. Trimming removed 0 bases at V and 1 base at J, with 4 bases between. The CDR3 loop spans 13 amino acids. The germline V gene encodes CDR1 MDHEN and CDR2 SYDVKM. The CDR3: CASSLWRSYEQYF. The CDR3 bases are TGTGCCAGCAGTTTATGGCGGTCCTACGAGCAGTACTTC.

The V call is TRBV5-1, the J call TRBJ2-3; possible D gene TRBD2, 5 bases. V lost 8 bases and J 0 bases, leaving 13 bases between the germline ends. The V gene's germline CDR1 is SGHRS and CDR2 YFSETQ. There are 14 residues in the CDR3. This CDR3 is CASVATSSTDTQYF. For the CDR3, the DNA is TGCGCCAGTGTAGCGACTTCTAGCACAGATACGCAGTATTTT. The full variable domain, completed using reference TRBV5-1 and TRBJ2-3, is KAGVTQTPRYLIKTRGQQVTLSCSPISGHRSVSWYQQTPGQGLQFLFEYFSETQRNKGNFPGRFSGRQFSNSRSEMNVSTLELGDSALYLCASVATSSTDTQYFGPGTRLTVL.

The rearrangement links TRBV6-4 to TRBJ1-1, with D uncertain. V lost 6 bases, J lost 0 bases, and 8 bases lay in between. This CDR3 region has 13 residues. CDR1 is MRHNA and CDR2 is SNTAGT in the germline V gene. The CDR3 region has the DNA TGTGCCAGCAGCCCCTTCATGAACACTGAAGCTTTCTTT. Translating it yields CASSPFMNTEAFF.